This T cell receptor beta chain comes out of a study of blood T cell repertoires in COVID-19. The wider study: Both acute and convalescent COVID-19 samples were obtained from the United States, Italy and Spain.

This clone was seen once. Repertoires were generated with immunoSEQ multiplex PCR, while TCRdb's copy carries only in-frame clones and drops some. The table lists some 150,000 clones, about nine tenths of them singletons. Sequenced input: peripheral blood. This TCR was sampled from an older woman with active or convalescent COVID-19.

The CDR3 loop reads CASSYGRLNSPLHF. DNA of the CDR3: TGTGCCAGCAGTTACGGGCGCCTTAATTCACCCCTCCACTTT. V usage is TRBV6-5 and J usage is TRBJ1-6; D is uncertain. Trimming removed 2 bases at V and 6 bases at J, with 8 bases between. The CDR3 extends over 14 amino acids. CDR1 is MNHEY and CDR2 is SVGAGI in the germline V gene.